The 5 T cell receptor beta chains in this list originate from one sample, sequenced in a study of T cell responses to AZD1222 COVID-19 vaccine. Using immunoSEQ multiplex PCR, the repertoire was profiled, and TCRdb retains in-frame clones only, with some absent. The sample consists of under 200,000 clones, around 90% of them appearing once. The material sequenced was peripheral blood, taken 28 days after the second AZD1222 dose. The receptor set was obtained from an adult who received the AZD1222 COVID-19 vaccine.

In nucleotides, the CDR3 is TGTGCCAGCAGCAAAGATGGGACCCCCAGTGAGCAGTTCTTC. This translates into CASSKDGTPSEQFF. This chain connects TRBV21-1 to TRBJ2-1. TRBV21-1 is labeled a pseudogene. The length of the CDR3 is 14 residues.

The chain has TRBV6-5 and TRBJ1-5; the D gene is possibly TRBD1 (5 bases). Trimming took off 4 bases at V and 3 bases at J, with 10 bases between the two ends. This CDR3 is 14 amino acids long. From germline, CDR1 is MNHEY and CDR2 SVGAGI. This chain's CDR3 is CASSLQEINQPQHF. The CDR3 nucleotides are TGTGCCAGCAGTTTACAGGAGATCAATCAGCCCCAGCATTTT.

About this clone: Other DNA sequences in this specimen translate into the identical CDR3. V usage is TRBV9 and J usage is TRBJ2-5, with D uncertain. Trimming pared 4 bases from V and 4 bases from J, leaving 8 bases between. CDR1 is SGDLS and CDR2 is YYNGEE in the germline V gene. The CDR3 is 12 amino acids. In DNA form, the CDR3 reads TGTGCCAGCAGCCCCCAAGGAGAGACCCAGTACTTC. This translates into CASSPQGETQYF.

The V call is TRBV6-5, the J call TRBJ1-1; the D is unclear. Per germline, CDR1 MNHEY and CDR2 SVGAGI. V was trimmed by 10 bases and J by 1 base, leaving 13 bases between them. The CDR3 spans 13 residues. CDR3 protein: CATGEHSNTEAFF. CDR3 coding DNA: TGTGCCACCGGCGAGCACTCGAACACTGAAGCTTTCTTT.

The chain combines TRBV6-5 with TRBJ2-2; D is perhaps TRBD1 (5 bases). The CDR3 runs 14 residues. Germline lookup yields CDR1 MNHEY and CDR2 SVGAGI. The V gene lost 7 bases and the J gene lost 3 bases, with 12 bases spanning the gap. CDR3 nucleotides: TGTGCCAGCAACAAGGGGTTGGACACCGGGGAGCTGTTTTTT. The encoded protein is CASNKGLDTGELFF.